This TCR beta chain was identified during a study of cytomegalovirus exposure and HLA in healthy donors. The CDR3 extends over 14 amino acids. The V segment lost 6 bases and the J segment 6 bases; nucleotides outside the gene matches: 5. Germline V gene lookup returns CDR1 MRHNA and CDR2 SNTAGT. Amplification used 60 Vbeta primers and 13 Jbeta primers. The table came from immunoSEQ multiplex PCR; TCRdb's copy has only in-frame clones and leaves some out. The table records around 220,000 clones, 70% to 85% of them present only once. The sample taken for sequencing was PBMCs. This TCR was recovered from a girl aged 2 to 10 in good health and CMV-seronegative. This chain joins TRBV6-4 and TRBJ2-1; 10 bases are a match to TRBD2. The CDR3 DNA is TGTGCCAGCAGCCAACTAGCGGGGTCCAATGAGCAGTTCTTC. Its translation is CASSQLAGSNEQFF.